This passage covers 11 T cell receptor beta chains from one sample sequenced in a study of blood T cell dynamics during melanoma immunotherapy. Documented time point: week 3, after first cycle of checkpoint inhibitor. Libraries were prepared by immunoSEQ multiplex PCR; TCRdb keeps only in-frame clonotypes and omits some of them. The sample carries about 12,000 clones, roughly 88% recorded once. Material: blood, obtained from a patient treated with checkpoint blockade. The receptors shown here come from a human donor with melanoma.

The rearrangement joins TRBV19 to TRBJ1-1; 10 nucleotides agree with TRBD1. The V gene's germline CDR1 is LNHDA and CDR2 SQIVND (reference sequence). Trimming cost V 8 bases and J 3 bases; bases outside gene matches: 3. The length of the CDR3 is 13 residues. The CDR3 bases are TGTGCCAGTGGGGACAGGGGACACACTGAAGCTTTCTTT. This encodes CASGDRGHTEAFF. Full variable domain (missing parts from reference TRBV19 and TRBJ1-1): DGGITQSPKYLFRKEGQNVTLSCEQNLNHDAMYWYRQDPGQGLRLIYYSQIVNDFQKGDIAEGYSVSREKKESFPLTVTSAQKNPTAFYLCASGDRGHTEAFFGQGTRLTVV.

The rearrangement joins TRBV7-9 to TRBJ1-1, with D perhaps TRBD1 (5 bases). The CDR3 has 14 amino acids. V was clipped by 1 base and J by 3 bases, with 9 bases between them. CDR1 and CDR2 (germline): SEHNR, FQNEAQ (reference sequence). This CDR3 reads CASSLVGGYTEAFF. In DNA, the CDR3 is TGTGCCAGCAGCTTAGTCGGGGGATACACTGAAGCTTTCTTT.

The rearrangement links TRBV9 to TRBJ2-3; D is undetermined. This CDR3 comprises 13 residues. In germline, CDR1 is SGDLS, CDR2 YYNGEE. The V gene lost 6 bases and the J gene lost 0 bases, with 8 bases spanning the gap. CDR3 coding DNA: TGTGCCAGCAAGGGATCTAGCACAGATACGCAGTATTTT. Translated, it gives CASKGSSTDTQYF. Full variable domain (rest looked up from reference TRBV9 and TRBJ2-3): DSGVTQTPKHLITATGQRVTLRCSPRSGDLSVYWYQQSLDQGLQFLIQYYNGEERAKGNILERFSAQQFPDLHSELNLSSLELGDSALYFCASKGSSTDTQYFGPGTRLTVL.

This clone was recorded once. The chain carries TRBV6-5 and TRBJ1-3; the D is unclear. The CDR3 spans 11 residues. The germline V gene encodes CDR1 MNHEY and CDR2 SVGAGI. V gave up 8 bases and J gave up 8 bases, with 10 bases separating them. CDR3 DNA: TGTGCCAGCCGGGTAGGACACACCATATATTTT. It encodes CASRVGHTIYF.

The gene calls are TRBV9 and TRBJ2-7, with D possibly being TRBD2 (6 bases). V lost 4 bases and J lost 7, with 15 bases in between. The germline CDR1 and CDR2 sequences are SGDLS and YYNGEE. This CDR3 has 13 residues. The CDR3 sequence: CASSPLGGGEQYF. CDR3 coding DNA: TGTGCCAGCAGCCCCCTCGGGGGAGGAGAGCAGTACTTC.

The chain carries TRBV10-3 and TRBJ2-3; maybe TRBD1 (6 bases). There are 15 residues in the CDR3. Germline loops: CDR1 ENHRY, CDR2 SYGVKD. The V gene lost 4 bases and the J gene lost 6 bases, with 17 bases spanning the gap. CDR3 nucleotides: TGTGCCATCAGTGCGAGGGACAATCTTGGCGATACGCAGTATTTT. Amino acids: CAISARDNLGDTQYF.

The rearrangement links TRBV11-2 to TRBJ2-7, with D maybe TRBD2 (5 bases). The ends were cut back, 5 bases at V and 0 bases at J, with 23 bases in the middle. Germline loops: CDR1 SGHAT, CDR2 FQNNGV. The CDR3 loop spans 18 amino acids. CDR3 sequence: CASSPGPYSASNSYEQYF. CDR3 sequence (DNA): TGTGCCAGCAGCCCAGGCCCCTATAGCGCCTCAAACTCCTACGAGCAGTACTTC.

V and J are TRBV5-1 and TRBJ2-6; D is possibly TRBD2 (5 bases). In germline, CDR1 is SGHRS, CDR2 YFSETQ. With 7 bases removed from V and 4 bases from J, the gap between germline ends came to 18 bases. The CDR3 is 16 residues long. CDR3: CASGYTGSTGANVLTF. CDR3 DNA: TGCGCCAGCGGATACACGGGGTCGACGGGGGCCAACGTCCTGACTTTC. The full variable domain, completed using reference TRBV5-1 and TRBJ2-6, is KAGVTQTPRYLIKTRGQQVTLSCSPISGHRSVSWYQQTPGQGLQFLFEYFSETQRNKGNFPGRFSGRQFSNSRSEMNVSTLELGDSALYLCASGYTGSTGANVLTFGAGSRLTVL.

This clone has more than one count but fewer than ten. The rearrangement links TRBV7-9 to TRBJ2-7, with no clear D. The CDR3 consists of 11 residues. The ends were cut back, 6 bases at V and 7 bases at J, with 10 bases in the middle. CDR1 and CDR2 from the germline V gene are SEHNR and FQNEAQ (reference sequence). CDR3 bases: TGTGCCAGCAGTGGGGTAAAAGAGCAGTACTTC. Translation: CASSGVKEQYF.

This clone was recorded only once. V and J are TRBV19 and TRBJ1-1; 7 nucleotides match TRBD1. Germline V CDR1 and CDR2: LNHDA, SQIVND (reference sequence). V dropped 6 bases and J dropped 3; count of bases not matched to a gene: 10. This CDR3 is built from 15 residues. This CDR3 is CASSSVTGRDTEAFF. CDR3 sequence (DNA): TGTGCCAGTAGCAGCGTGACAGGGCGTGACACTGAAGCTTTCTTT.

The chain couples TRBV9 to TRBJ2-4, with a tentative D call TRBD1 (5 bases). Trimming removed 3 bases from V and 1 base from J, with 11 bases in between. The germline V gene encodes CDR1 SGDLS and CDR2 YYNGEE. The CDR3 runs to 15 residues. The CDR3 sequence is CASSDSQGAKNIQYF. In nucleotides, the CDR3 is TGTGCCAGCAGCGATTCTCAGGGCGCCAAAAACATTCAGTACTTC. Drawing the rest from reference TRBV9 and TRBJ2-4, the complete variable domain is DSGVTQTPKHLITATGQRVTLRCSPRSGDLSVYWYQQSLDQGLQFLIQYYNGEERAKGNILERFSAQQFPDLHSELNLSSLELGDSALYFCASSDSQGAKNIQYFGAGTRLSVL.